This TCR beta chain was identified during a study of blood T cell repertoires in COVID-19. Germline V gene lookup returns CDR1 SGHTS and CDR2 YDEGEE. The CDR3 runs 16 residues. V was clipped by 2 bases and J by 1 base; unmatched bases: 6. The repertoire was sequenced with immunoSEQ multiplex PCR; TCRdb's copy has only in-frame clones and lacks some. The table has 60,000 to 80,000 clones, about four fifths seen once. The sequencing sample was made of peripheral blood. The genes are TRBV5-8 and TRBJ2-5; 9 bases map to TRBD2. This receptor was identified in a man aged 50 or older with active COVID-19. This CDR3 is CASSFWGLAAQETQYF. The CDR3 coding sequence is TGTGCCAGCAGCTTCTGGGGACTAGCAGCCCAAGAGACCCAGTACTTC. Full variable domain (remainder filled in from reference TRBV5-8 and TRBJ2-5): EAGVTQSPTHLIKTRGQQATLRCSPISGHTSVYWYQQALGLGLQFLLWYDEGEERNRGNFPPRFSGRQFPNYSSELNVNALELEDSALYLCASSFWGLAAQETQYFGPGTRLLVL.